The rows below give T cell receptor beta chains drawn from one sample of a study of blood T cell repertoires in COVID-19. Measured with immunoSEQ multiplex PCR; TCRdb has only the in-frame clones, and not every one. The repertoire holds 200,000 or so clones, with 81% as singletons. The sample was peripheral blood. The receptors stem from a woman of 80 years or more with COVID-19, enrolled during active disease. Each CDR3 is given with its conserved first and last residue. The D gene is left open where the match is weak. Where a row states a size, it is once, few, many or the class of an expanded clone; other rows omit it.

j_call	d_call	v_call	clone_size	cdr3_nt	cdr3_aa
TRBJ2-4	TRBD2	TRBV3-1/TRBV3-2	.	TGTGCCAGCAGCCCTACGGGAGCGGGAGTACCCAAAAACATTCAGTACTTC	CASSPTGAGVPKNIQYF
TRBJ1-3	TRBD1	TRBV18	.	TGTGCCAGCTCCACCTCGACAGGGAATGGAAACACCATATATTTT	CASSTSTGNGNTIYF
TRBJ1-4	.	TRBV7-9	.	TGTGCCAGCAGCTTAACAGGGTGGAGAGATGAAAAACTGTTTTTT	CASSLTGWRDEKLFF
TRBJ1-6	TRBD1	TRBV6-4	.	TGTGCCAGCAGTAGGACAGGAGGAGATTCACCCCTCCACTTT	CASSRTGGDSPLHF
TRBJ2-5	TRBD1	TRBV28	once	TGTGCCAGCAGTACTAGGACAGGGGGTGAAGAGACCCAGTACTTC	CASSTRTGGEETQYF
TRBJ2-7	.	TRBV19	.	TGTGCCAGTAGTATTACACCAACCTACGAGCAGTACTTC	CASSITPTYEQYF
TRBJ2-4	TRBD2	TRBV19	.	TGTGCCAGTAGTATTCGGGGGGGCAACATTCAGTACTTC	CASSIRGGNIQYF
TRBJ1-6	.	TRBV27	.	TGTGCCAGCAAGGAGGAGCATTCACCCCTCCACTTT	CASKEEHSPLHF
TRBJ1-1	.	TRBV12-5	.	TGTGCTAGTGGCCAGACAGGTCGCACTGAAGCTTTCTTT	CASGQTGRTEAFF
TRBJ1-1	TRBD1	TRBV11-2	many	TGTGCCAGCAGCGTAACGACAGGGGCTAATTTAGGCACTGAAGCTTTCTTT	CASSVTTGANLGTEAFF
TRBJ2-1	TRBD2	TRBV7-9	.	TGTGCCAGCAGCCCCTTGGGGGAGGGAGAGCAGTTCTTC	CASSPLGEGEQFF
TRBJ2-5	.	TRBV3-1/TRBV3-2	.	TGTGCCAGCAGCTCCCGACTAGTCGGGGAGACCCAGTACTTC	CASSSRLVGETQYF
TRBJ1-2	.	TRBV7-9	.	TGTGCCGGCGGGGGGGACTATGGCTACACCTTC	CAGGGDYGYTF
TRBJ1-6	TRBD1	TRBV4-2	.	TGTGCCAGCAGCCAAGATCGAGCGGGACAGGGGTATTCACCCCTCCACTTT	CASSQDRAGQGYSPLHF
TRBJ2-1	TRBD2	TRBV6-5	.	TGTGCCAGCAGTAGGACTAGCGGGGGCAATGAGCAGTTCTTC	CASSRTSGGNEQFF
TRBJ2-5	.	TRBV2	.	TGTGCCAGCACCAGGGTCGGAGCGGAGACCCAGTACTTC	CASTRVGAETQYF
TRBJ2-5	.	TRBV5-1	.	TGCGCCATCCCTCGGGAACTACGGGGAGAGACCCAGTACTTC	CAIPRELRGETQYF
TRBJ2-7	.	TRBV5-1	.	TGCGCCAGCAGCTTGGACAGGGCCCACGAGCAGTACTTC	CASSLDRAHEQYF
TRBJ1-1	.	TRBV28	many	TGTGCCACCCGGAAGGGGATCACTGAAGCTTTCTTT	CATRKGITEAFF
TRBJ1-2	TRBD1	TRBV29-1	.	TGCAGCGTTGACGGGACAGGGGCCTATGGCTACACCTTC	CSVDGTGAYGYTF
TRBJ2-5	.	TRBV19	.	TGTGCCAGTAGTACCCCTTACGGGACAAACCAAGAGACCCAGTACTTC	CASSTPYGTNQETQYF
TRBJ2-7	.	TRBV4-3	.	TGCGCCAGCAGCCAAGATCCGCAGGGGGGACTCTACGAGCAGTACTTC	CASSQDPQGGLYEQYF
TRBJ2-3	.	TRBV6-2/TRBV6-3	once	TGTGCCAGCAGTTTCCCCAGCGGTATCGTTAGCACAGATACGCAGTATTTT	CASSFPSGIVSTDTQYF
TRBJ1-2	.	TRBV29-1	once	TGCAGCGTGCGCCGGGACATCTTCTATGGCTACACCTTC	CSVRRDIFYGYTF
TRBJ1-5	.	TRBV2	.	TGTGCCAGCAGTCAACAGGGTGGCAATCAGCCCCAGCATTTT	CASSQQGGNQPQHF
TRBJ1-4	.	TRBV6-5	.	TGTGCCAGCAGCCCGGCGAGTAGGACAGACCGAAAACTGTTTTTT	CASSPASRTDRKLFF
TRBJ2-5	TRBD1	TRBV9	once	TGTGCCAGCAGCCCCCGGGACAGTCAAGAGACCCAGTACTTC	CASSPRDSQETQYF
TRBJ1-2	.	TRBV19	.	TGTGCCAGTAGTATAGGCTGGGTCGAGGACTACTATGGCTACACCTTC	CASSIGWVEDYYGYTF
TRBJ1-3	.	TRBV29-1	.	TGCAGCGTTGAAGATCGAGGATCCCCCATATATTTT	CSVEDRGSPIYF
TRBJ2-1	TRBD1	TRBV6-5	.	TGTGCCAGCACCGAGGACAGGGGTCCCTACAATGAGCAGTTCTTC	CASTEDRGPYNEQFF
TRBJ1-1	.	TRBV9	.	TGTGCCAGCAGCGTAACCGGAGTCACTGAAGCTTTCTTT	CASSVTGVTEAFF
TRBJ2-7	TRBD1	TRBV11-3	few	TGTGCCAGCAGCCACCGCCGACAGGGAGATTACGAGCAGTACTTC	CASSHRRQGDYEQYF
TRBJ2-6	.	TRBV5-1	.	TGCGCCAGCAGCCCCGGGGGGCTATCTGGGGCCAACGTCCTGACTTTC	CASSPGGLSGANVLTF
TRBJ2-1	.	TRBV24-1	.	TGTGCCACCAGTGATTTCAACAATGAGCAGTTCTTC	CATSDFNNEQFF
TRBJ2-1	.	TRBV11-2	.	TGTGCCAGCAGCTATTTAAATGGTTTAGGGAGTGAGCAGTTCTTC	CASSYLNGLGSEQFF
TRBJ2-5	TRBD2	TRBV6-2/TRBV6-3	.	TGTGCCAGCAGTTACTCCTTGGGGGGGTCTCAAGAGACCCAGTACTTC	CASSYSLGGSQETQYF
TRBJ1-3	TRBD1	TRBV19	.	TGTGCCACCGCGACAGGGGGCTCTGGAAACACCATATATTTT	CATATGGSGNTIYF
TRBJ2-7	TRBD2	TRBV28	.	TGTGCCAGCAGCGTTCCGGCGGGAGGGCTCAACGAGCAGTACTTC	CASSVPAGGLNEQYF
TRBJ2-7	TRBD2	TRBV7-2	.	TGTGCCAGCAGTTTAGCGGGGGGGCCGTTCTACGAGCAGTACTTC	CASSLAGGPFYEQYF
TRBJ1-2	TRBD1	TRBV13	few	TGTGCCAGCAGCAGGGGGCCATCGAACTATGGCTACACCTTC	CASSRGPSNYGYTF
TRBJ1-2	.	TRBV27	.	TGTGCCAGCAGTTTTACCGTTCAAACCTCGCGGTATGGCTACACCTTC	CASSFTVQTSRYGYTF
TRBJ1-4	.	TRBV12-3/TRBV12-4	few	TGTGCCAGCAGTTTGGCGGGAAAACTGTTTTTT	CASSLAGKLFF
TRBJ2-1	.	TRBV10-2	.	TGCGCCAGCAGCGAGGGGAGAGTAGCTCCCTACAATGAGCAGTTCTTC	CASSEGRVAPYNEQFF
TRBJ2-7	TRBD1	TRBV5-1	.	TGCGCCAGCAGCCTTCCCCGACAGGGGGAGTACGAGCAGTACTTC	CASSLPRQGEYEQYF
TRBJ1-1	.	TRBV4-1	.	TGCGCCAGCAGCCAAGCTGGAGGGGCGGGGGAAGCTTTCTTT	CASSQAGGAGEAFF
TRBJ2-5	.	TRBV20-1	once	TGCAGTGCTAGTCTCCGGGGACAAGAGACCCAGTACTTC	CSASLRGQETQYF
TRBJ2-7	TRBD1	TRBV6-4	.	TGTGCCAGCAGGGGACAGATATCCTACGAGCAGTACTTC	CASRGQISYEQYF
TRBJ2-5	.	TRBV19	.	TGTGCCAGTAGTATACGGGGAGGACTCCAAGAGACCCAGTACTTC	CASSIRGGLQETQYF
TRBJ1-2	TRBD1	TRBV4-1	.	TGCGCCAGCAGCCAAGATCAAGAGACAGGGAATACAGGAGGCTACACCTTC	CASSQDQETGNTGGYTF
TRBJ2-7	TRBD1	TRBV14	.	TGTGCCAGCAGCAGGACAGGTTACGAGCAGTACTTC	CASSRTGYEQYF
TRBJ1-5	.	TRBV10-3	.	TGTGCCATCAGTGAGTCGACAAGGGGGACCCAGCATTTT	CAISESTRGTQHF
TRBJ2-5	TRBD2	TRBV11-2	.	TGTGCCAGCAGCTCGGGACTAGCGGGAGGGGCTTCAAAAGAGACCCAGTACTTC	CASSSGLAGGASKETQYF
TRBJ2-3	.	TRBV18	few	TGTGCCAGCTCAGCGCTAGCGAGCACAGATACGCAGTATTTT	CASSALASTDTQYF
TRBJ1-5	TRBD1	TRBV27	.	TGTGCCAGCAGTTTAGACAGGGACACGAGGCCCCAGCATTTT	CASSLDRDTRPQHF
TRBJ1-6	TRBD1	TRBV5-6	.	TGTGCCAGCAGCCGAGGGACAGGGATGGACTCCTATAATTCACCCCTCCACTTT	CASSRGTGMDSYNSPLHF
TRBJ2-2	.	TRBV6-5	once	TGTGCCAGCAGCCGACTAGGGACCGGGGAGCTGTTTTTT	CASSRLGTGELFF
TRBJ2-7	.	TRBV14	.	TGTGCCAGCAGCCGAGAGGGGGGCGAGCAGTACTTC	CASSREGGEQYF